This entry features one T cell receptor (beta chain) sequence. Sequencing was performed with immunoSEQ multiplex PCR; in TCRdb, only in-frame clones are kept and a portion is missing. Found here are approximately 180,000 clones, around 73% of them singletons; the top ten hold roughly 17%. Per the germline V gene, CDR1 is MDHEN and CDR2 is SYDVKM. The CDR3 is 12 amino acids. The entry originates in a study of blood T cell repertoires in COVID-19. The sequence came from a woman aged 50 to 65 who had recovered from COVID-19. The V call is TRBV28, the J call TRBJ2-2; 9 bases match TRBD2. The sample consisted of PBMCs or T cells enriched from blood (not recorded which). CDR3 coding DNA: TGTAAGACTAGCGGGAACACCGGGGAGCTGTTTTTT. Translating gives CKTSGNTGELFF.